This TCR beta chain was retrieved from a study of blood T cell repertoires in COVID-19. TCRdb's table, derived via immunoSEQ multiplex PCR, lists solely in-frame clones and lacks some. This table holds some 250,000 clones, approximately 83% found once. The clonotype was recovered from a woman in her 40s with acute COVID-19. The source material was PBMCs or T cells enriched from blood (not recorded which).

CDR3 bases: TGTGCCAGCAGCTTCACAGGGGAAGGTAGGACTGAAGCTTTCTTT. Protein sequence: CASSFTGEGRTEAFF. The chain joins TRBV9 to TRBJ1-1, with 7 bases lining up with TRBD1. Per germline, CDR1 SGDLS and CDR2 YYNGEE. The CDR3 contains 15 residues. V was clipped by 4 bases and J by 5 bases; unmatched bases: 11.